This T cell receptor (beta chain) is from a study of shared clonotypes between healthy human individuals. Study findings and constraints: A generally larger estimated richness was seen in naive subsets than in memory subsets. Around 5% was the fraction of naive CD4 clonotypes found shared across a few donors.

Regarding this clone: Its target is not known.

From CD4+ cells came CD45RA+ naive and CD45RA-negative memory subsets. In the original processing: Without quality scores, immunoSEQ junctional reads could not be filtered like full-length reads. Produced via immunoSEQ multiplex PCR; TCRdb's table is partial and in-frame only. V and J calls and clone size are those listed in that table; D and trimming were worked out from the DNA. The data hold around 510,000 clones, with approximately 95% observed a single time. What was sequenced was naive CD4+ T cells sorted from blood. The subset here: CD45RA+ positively selected. The origin of this receptor is a woman younger than 45 in good health.

The CDR3 region is CASSPGTAYNEQFF. The CDR3 DNA reads TGCGCCAGCAGCCCCGGGACAGCTTACAATGAGCAGTTCTTC. The gene calls are TRBV5-1 and TRBJ2-1, with TRBD1 matching 7 bases. The J segment lost 4 bases and the V segment lost 4 bases, leaving 5 bases of the junction unmatched. CDR3 length equals 14 residues. The germline CDR1 and CDR2 sequences are SGHRS and YFSETQ.